This record concerns one T cell receptor beta chain sequence. Its cognate antigen is unknown. This entry comes from a study of T cells in narcolepsy. The V gene lost 4 bases and the J gene lost 4 bases, with 22 bases spanning the gap. There are 17 residues in the CDR3. CDR1 is MGHRA, CDR2 YSYEKL, per germline. Method: immunoSEQ multiplex PCR; TCRdb's copy keeps in-frame clones and lacks some. This table holds 34,000 or so clones, roughly 80% found once. Study-wide points: Same-patient CSF and blood CD4+ T cell clonotypes included HCRT-specific and TRIB2-specific autoreactive ones.

The sequencing sample was made of memory (CD45RA-) CD4+ T cells from blood. V and J are TRBV4-1 and TRBJ1-2; no clear D gene. This clonotype was sampled from a human donor in good health. CDR3 in amino acids: CASSLGYQNRKTYGYTF. Here the CDR3 DNA reads TGCGCCAGCAGCCTGGGATACCAGAACCGAAAGACCTATGGCTACACCTTC.